Listed below are T cell receptor beta chains from one sample, sequenced in a study of response to subunit inactivated influenza vaccine. TCRdb called the RT-PCR reads again in MiXCR, with one record for every CDR3 protein. The table includes about 650,000 distinct CDR3 sequences, approximately 14% detected once. The material was PBMCs from blood, obtained 14 days before vaccination. Every receptor here comes from a man aged 45-65 years who received an inactivated influenza vaccine. CDR3s include the opening cysteine and the closing phenylalanine or tryptophan.

>TRBV4-1|16|TRBJ2-2
CASYGLAGTNTGELFF
>TRBV5-1|13|TRBJ1-1
CASSAQSNTEAFF
>TRBV20-1|14|TRBJ2-5
CSAYAGTRQETQYF
>TRBV20-1|15|TRBJ2-3
CSASRLAGAPDTQYF
>TRBV28|17|TRBJ2-2
CASSLWGPTGLVGELFF
>TRBV18|13|TRBJ2-1
CASSSGQINEQFF
>TRBV7-9|13|TRBJ2-7
CASSLVTGYEQYF
>TRBV12-3/TRBV12-4|14|TRBJ2-2
CASSLSEHTGELFF
>TRBV5-1|14|TRBJ1-1
CASSPGEMNTEAFF
>TRBV20-1|14|TRBJ2-5
CSARAPSGQETQYF
>TRBV5-1|14|TRBJ1-1
CASSFWGSNTEAFF
>TRBV20-1|14|TRBJ2-2
CSARGPTYTGELFF
>TRBV20-1|14|TRBJ2-7
CSASRVSNPGEQYF
>TRBV12-3/TRBV12-4|10|TRBJ2-1
CASSLAGQFF
>TRBV19|17|TRBJ2-1
CASTPQVVKGKNNEQFF
>TRBV7-2|16|TRBJ2-4
CASSLGTSGRLGIQYF
>TRBV12-3/TRBV12-4|15|TRBJ2-7
CASSPPTTGSHEQYF
>TRBV7-8|18|TRBJ2-3
CASSLAWSGAASTDTQYF
>TRBV5-1|14|TRBJ2-7
CASSLRGDIYEQYF
>TRBV11-2|14|TRBJ1-1
CASSRDRTNTEAFF
>TRBV7-8|14|TRBJ1-5
CASSFQGPGEPQHF
>TRBV21-1|11|TRBJ2-5
CASSKRVTQYF
>TRBV5-1|15|TRBJ2-1
CASSLGASQVNEQFF
>TRBV5-1|14|TRBJ1-6
CASSFGPNNSPLHF
>TRBV6-5|17|TRBJ2-1
CASSYFSTSVTYNEQFF
>TRBV9|14|TRBJ1-1
CASSVDHGPTEAFF
>TRBV15|16|TRBJ2-1
CATSREGLAGSNEQFF
>TRBV12-3/TRBV12-4|14|TRBJ2-3
CASSSGHLTDTQYF
>TRBV11-2|13|TRBJ2-7
CASSRATRSVQYF
>TRBV12-3/TRBV12-4|16|TRBJ2-2
CASSKLAGSDTGELFF
>TRBV5-1|13|TRBJ1-2
CASRGQSNYGYTF
>TRBV12-3/TRBV12-4|12|TRBJ1-1
CASSLNWVGAFF
>TRBV20-1|17|TRBJ2-6
CSARVTGGATGANVLTF
>TRBV5-1|15|TRBJ2-3
CASSLVRLGTDTQYF
>TRBV7-2|16|TRBJ2-1
CASSLVGGFGYNEQFF
>TRBV12-3/TRBV12-4|14|TRBJ2-5
CASSPGGGQETQYF
>TRBV24-1|13|TRBJ2-1
CAINRQGENEQFF
>TRBV24-1|16|TRBJ2-2
CATSDLSQGAAGELFF
>TRBV5-1|16|TRBJ2-3
CASSGETGGYPDTQYF
>TRBV5-1|14|TRBJ1-5
CASGGQDSNQPQHF
>TRBV28|13|TRBJ1-2
CASSVPGRAGYTF
>TRBV10-3|10|TRBJ1-1
CAIRVYEAFF
>TRBV5-1|13|TRBJ2-5
CASSLRALETQYF